Below, 18 T cell receptor beta chains from the same sample are listed, as sequenced in a study of tumor-infiltrating lymphocytes in primary liver carcinoma. Co-extracting RNA and DNA was done with 20-30 mg of unsorted bulk tissue as input. Reverse transcription of roughly 480 ng total RNA with a constant-region primer produced TCR beta cDNA. What produced the TCR beta libraries was three nested multiplex PCR rounds using slightly modified ARM-PCR. Both of the initial two PCR rounds ran for nine to eleven cycles and employed TRBV1-TRBV30 forward primers alongside a C-beta reverse primer. TCRdb reprocessed the multiplex PCR reads with MiXCR, giving one entry per CDR3 protein. Among 75,000 to 80,000 distinct CDR3 sequences listed, 69% were seen once. Material for sequencing was tumor-adjacent normal liver tissue. The receptor source for this set is a man aged 35 to 55 with primary liver carcinoma and hepatitis B virus infection.

This clonotype was observed a handful of times. Sequence at one end of the junction differs from germline and may be a read error. This chain links TRBV29-1 with TRBJ2-1; D unresolved. The germline V gene has CDR1 SQVTM and CDR2 ANQGSEA. CDR3 length equals 10 residues. CDR3 in amino acids: CSARRNEELF. The CDR3 region has the DNA TGCAGCGCACGACGTAATGAGGAGTTATTC.

About this clonotype itself: The conserved final phenylalanine or tryptophan is absent from the CDR3, which likely points to a read error. The chain has TRBV6-6 and TRBJ1-5; D unresolved. The CDR3 loop spans 15 amino acids. Germline lookup yields CDR1 MNHNY and CDR2 SVGAGI (reference sequence). Between the trimmed V and J ends, which lost 4 bases and 3 bases, there was a span of 13 bases. Here the CDR3 DNA reads TGTGCCAGCAGTTTCTCGTGCAGGACCAATCAGCCCCAGCATTGT. Its translation: CASSFSCRTNQPQHC.

Of note for this clonotype: This could be a read error, since a much larger clone is one nucleotide away. The chain combines TRBV28 with TRBJ1-2; the D is unclear. The length of the CDR3 is 13 residues. CDR1 MDHEN and CDR2 SYDVKM come from the germline V gene. V was pared by 2 bases and J by 4 bases, with 8 bases between. CDR3 nucleotides: TGTGCCAGCAGTTTAATGTTCAGCTATGGCTACACCTTC. It translates to CASSLMFSYGYTF.

Comments on this clonotype: The junction departs from germline at one end; a sequencing error may be responsible. The V gene is TRBV5-1, the J gene TRBJ2-5; D ambiguous. This CDR3 is 15 amino acids long. Germline V lookup: CDR1 SGHRS, CDR2 YFSETQ. CDR3: CASSLRPLGQEAQYF. CDR3 coding DNA: TGCGCCAGCAGCCTACGGCCCCTTGGCCAAGAGGCCCAGTACTTC.

Concerning this clonotype: One junction end does not reproduce the germline sequence, and a read error may be involved. The gene calls are TRBV10-3 and TRBJ2-7; maybe TRBD2 (5 bases). This CDR3 region has 16 residues. Germline V gene data show CDR1 as ENHRY and CDR2 as SYGVKD. The CDR3 spells CATSASSRRKANEQYF. In nucleotides, the CDR3 is TGTGCCACCAGTGCTTCTAGCAGGAGGAAGGCCAACGAGCAGTACTTC.

Turning to this clonotype: Germline is not matched at one junction end, which may reflect a read error. CDR3 region: CANSHGGSGIRVNEQFF. The CDR3 nucleotides read TGCGCCAACAGCCACGGAGGAAGCGGGATTCGTGTTAATGAGCAGTTCTTC. This chain connects TRBV5-1 to TRBJ2-1; the match to TRBD2 covers 7 bases. Germline-derived CDR1 and CDR2 are SGHRS and YFSETQ. The CDR3 contains 17 residues. The entire variable domain, with the rest obtained from reference TRBV5-1 and TRBJ2-1, is as follows: KAGVTQTPRYLIKTRGQQVTLSCSPISGHRSVSWYQQTPGQGLQFLFEYFSETQRNKGNFPGRFSGRQFSNSRSEMNVSTLELGDSALYLCANSHGGSGIRVNEQFFGPGTRLTVL.

In the case of this clonotype: The CDR3 end shows no conserved phenylalanine or tryptophan, and so a read error is likely. The chain links TRBV11-3 to TRBJ2-1; D remains ambiguous. This CDR3 contains 12 residues. CDR1 is SGHNT, CDR2 YENEEA, per germline. The CDR3 coding sequence is TGCGCCAGTAGCTTAAATGCCAATGAGCAGTTCTCC. Translated, it gives CASSLNANEQFS.

Concerning this clonotype itself: Germline is not matched at one junction end, which may reflect a read error. The gene calls are TRBV11-2 and TRBJ2-7; D is possibly TRBD2 (7 bases). The CDR3 is 18 amino acids. Germline CDR1 reads SGHAT; CDR2 reads FQNNGV. As DNA, the CDR3 is TGTGCCAGCAGCTTAGTTGGGTCTAGACGGGGGGCCTCCTACAAGCAGTACTTC. It yields the protein CASSLVGSRRGASYKQYF.

Concerning this clonotype itself: Germline is not matched at one junction end, which may reflect a read error. This chain links TRBV12-3 or TRBV12-4 with TRBJ2-5; D is possibly TRBD2 (7 bases). The length of the CDR3 is 13 residues. The CDR3 nucleotides read TGTGCCGGCAGTTTTGGGGGGGCGGAAACCCAGTACTTC. Protein: CAGSFGGAETQYF.

Concerning this clonotype: Compared with germline, one end of the junction differs, possibly owing to a read error. The chain is built from TRBV4-2 and TRBJ2-7; TRBD1 aligns across 7 bases. The CDR3 loop spans 14 amino acids. Germline V CDR1 and CDR2: LGHNA, YNFKEQ. Here the CDR3 reads CASSPSTGFNEQCF. CDR3 sequence (DNA): TGTGCCAGCAGCCCCTCGACAGGGTTCAACGAGCAGTGCTTC.

About this clonotype: Sequence at one end of the junction differs from germline and may be a read error. V and J are TRBV29-1 and TRBJ2-5, with TRBD2 identical over 13 bases. The CDR3 contains 15 residues. Germline CDR1 SQVTM, CDR2 ANQGSEA. Here the CDR3 DNA reads TGCAGCATTCGGACTAGCGGGAGTTGGGCAGAGATCCAGTACTTC. Amino acid sequence: CSIRTSGSWAEIQYF.

A single count supports this clonotype. A much larger clone differs from this one at a single base, so this may be a read error. This chain joins TRBV25-1 and TRBJ2-6; no reliable D call. Germline CDR1 is MGHDK and CDR2 is SYGVNS. Trimming took off 10 bases at V and 0 bases at J, with 7 bases between the two ends. The length of the CDR3 is 13 residues. In DNA, the CDR3 is TGTGCCACTCTGGGCTCTGGGGCCAACGTCCTGACTTTC. As protein: CATLGSGANVLTF. The variable domain in full, with the rest retrieved from reference TRBV25-1 and TRBJ2-6, is EADIYQTPRYLVIGTGKKITLECSQTMGHDKMYWYQQDPGMELHLIHYSYGVNSTEKGDLSSESTVSRIRTEHFPLTLESARPSHTSQYLCATLGSGANVLTFGAGSRLTVL.

V is TRBV5-6 and J is TRBJ1-1; the D gene is possibly TRBD1 (5 bases). Germline-derived CDR1 and CDR2 are SGHDT and YYEEEE. This CDR3 has 16 amino acids. Trimming left V 4 bases short and J 0 bases short, with 16 bases between. CDR3 amino acids: CASSATELRLNTEAFF. Written as DNA, the CDR3 is TGTGCCAGCAGCGCGACAGAACTCCGTTTGAACACTGAAGCTTTCTTT.

As for this clonotype: One end of the junction varies from germline; a read error may be responsible. V gene TRBV5-4 combines with J gene TRBJ2-1, with unresolved D. There are 14 residues in the CDR3. Germline CDR1 and CDR2: SGHNT and YYREEE (reference sequence). The DNA of the CDR3 is TGTGACAGCAGCTCCTCTGGGACCTACAATGAGCAGTTCTTC. Translated, it gives CDSSSSGTYNEQFF.

Note on this clonotype: This CDR3 is missing its conserved last phenylalanine or tryptophan, likely due to a read error. The DNA is left out, because the CDR3 cannot be placed on it with certainty; the CDR3 is given as TCRdb lists it. The rearrangement joins TRBV6-2 or TRBV6-3 to TRBJ1-5; the table calls TRBD1, which could not be checked here. Germline CDR1 and CDR2: MNHEY and SVGEGT. The CDR3 is made up of 15 amino acids, end residues included. The CDR3 sequence: CASRGLRDRGQPQRL.

The V call is TRBV29-1, the J call TRBJ2-3; D is unclear. Germline-derived CDR1 and CDR2 are SQVTM and ANQGSEA. CDR3 length: 11 residues. V gave up 2 bases and J gave up 12 bases, with 12 bases separating them. CDR3 region: CSVEPKDRQYF. CDR3 sequence (DNA): TGCAGCGTTGAACCAAAGGATAGACAGTATTTT.

The chain recombines TRBV5-1 with TRBJ1-5; possibly TRBD1 for D (5 bases). The CDR3 sequence is 15 residues long. Germline CDR1 SGHRS, CDR2 YFSETQ. V was cut by 5 bases and J by 0 bases, with 12 bases left in between. This CDR3 is CASSRDSTSNQPQHF. The CDR3, as DNA: TGCGCCAGCAGTCGCGACAGTACTAGCAATCAGCCCCAGCATTTT.

Details on this clonotype: At one end, the junction sequence differs from germline, possibly due to a read error. This sequence joins TRBV29-1 and TRBJ2-1; D possibly corresponds to TRBD1 (6 bases). Looked up from germline, CDR1 is SQVTM and CDR2 is ANQGSEA. The CDR3 spans 13 residues. The CDR3 loop is CGVEDSDYNEQFF. For the CDR3, the DNA is TGCGGCGTCGAGGACAGTGATTACAATGAGCAGTTCTTC.